These 5 T cell receptor beta chains were all obtained from the same sample, sequenced in a study of human T cells and chemical hapten exposure. MiXCR, applied by TCRdb to the RACE reads, yields one record per CDR3 protein. The sample consists of about 69,000 distinct CDR3 sequences, 32% of them appearing once. Time point noted: patch test 1, 2 weeks after DPC sensitization. The treatment was: therapeutic diphenylcyclopropenone sensitization with weekly scalp DPC. Sample: whole blood, taken in connection with sensitization to the hapten diphenylcyclopropenone (DPC). The receptors originated from a middle-aged man with alopecia areata. Some clones in this sample may be carry-over from other donors' samples.

This chain connects TRBV11-3 to TRBJ2-2; unclear D gene. Per germline, CDR1 SGHNT and CDR2 YENEEA. This CDR3 has 14 amino acids. Deletions cut 0 bases from V and 6 bases from J, with 8 bases between. The CDR3: CASSLDSGAGELFF. The DNA of the CDR3 is TGTGCCAGCAGCTTAGATTCTGGGGCCGGGGAGCTGTTTTTT.

This chain joins TRBV5-1 and TRBJ1-4; no clear D gene. There are 14 residues in the CDR3. Per germline, CDR1 SGHRS and CDR2 YFSETQ. V dropped 4 bases and J dropped 0 bases, with 7 bases sitting between them. The CDR3 coding sequence is TGCGCCAGCAGCGCTGACTCAACTAATGAAAAACTGTTTTTT. Its protein product is CASSADSTNEKLFF.

The sample holds a few counts of this clonotype. This chain connects TRBV7-2 to TRBJ2-5; 8 nucleotides line up with TRBD2. V dropped 5 bases and J dropped 3; count of bases not matched to a gene: 2. Germline CDR1 SGHTA, CDR2 FQGNSA. The CDR3 length is 13 residues. CDR3 residues: CASSISGEETQYF. CDR3 in DNA: TGTGCCAGCAGCATTAGCGGGGAAGAGACCCAGTACTTC.

The chain joins TRBV12-3 or TRBV12-4 to TRBJ2-1, with 8 bases fitting TRBD2. There are 13 residues in the CDR3. After removal of 6 bases from V and 4 bases from J, the junction contained 2 bases not matched to a gene. CDR3 DNA: TGTGCCAGCAGGAGCGGGAGTTACAATGAGCAGTTCTTC. Its translation is CASRSGSYNEQFF.

This clonotype was seen more than once but under ten times. The chain uses TRBV5-4 and TRBJ2-7; D remains ambiguous. The V and J ends lost 0 bases and 0 bases respectively, with 7 bases between them. The germline gives CDR1 SGHNT, CDR2 YYREEE (reference sequence). CDR3 size: 14 residues. DNA of the CDR3: TGTGCCAGCAGCTTGGGTGCAAACTCCTACGAGCAGTACTTC. It is translated as CASSLGANSYEQYF.